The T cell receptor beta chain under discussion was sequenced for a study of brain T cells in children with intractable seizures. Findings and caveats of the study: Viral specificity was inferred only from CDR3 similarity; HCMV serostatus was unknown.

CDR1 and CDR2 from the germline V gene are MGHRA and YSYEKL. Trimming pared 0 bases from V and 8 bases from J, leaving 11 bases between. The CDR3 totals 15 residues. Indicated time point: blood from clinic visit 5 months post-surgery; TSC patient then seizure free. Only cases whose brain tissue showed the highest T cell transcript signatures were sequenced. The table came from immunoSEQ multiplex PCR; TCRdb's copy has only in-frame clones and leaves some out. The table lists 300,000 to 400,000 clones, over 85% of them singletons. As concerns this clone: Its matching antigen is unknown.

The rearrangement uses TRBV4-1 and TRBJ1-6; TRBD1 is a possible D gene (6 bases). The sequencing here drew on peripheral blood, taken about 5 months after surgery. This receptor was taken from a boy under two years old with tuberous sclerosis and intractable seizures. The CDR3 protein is CASSQDPGVDSPLHF. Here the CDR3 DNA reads TGCGCCAGCAGCCAAGACCCAGGGGTAGATTCACCCCTCCACTTT.